The T cell receptor (beta chain) under discussion was sequenced for a study of blood T cell repertoires in COVID-19. Study background: Sources were T cells, B-cell-depleted T cells, or PBMCs; the material itself was cDNA or gDNA.

Per the authors' pipeline: Reference gene primer amplification gave nucleated cell count estimates. Sequenced by immunoSEQ multiplex PCR; TCRdb stores in-frame clones only, minus some. V and J calls and clone size are given by that table; D and trimming were obtained from the DNA. The sample has about 110,000 clones; around 78% are singletons. Germline loops: CDR1 MDHEN, CDR2 SYDVKM. The CDR3 runs 12 residues. Deletions cut 6 bases from V and 2 bases from J, with 8 bases between. The chain has TRBV28 and TRBJ2-7; D is uncertain. The receptor was derived from a woman aged 60-70 years with acute or convalescent COVID-19. Sample: peripheral blood. The CDR3 nucleotides are TGTGCCAGCAGCTTGGCCGCCTACGAGCAGTACTTC. As protein: CASSLAAYEQYF.